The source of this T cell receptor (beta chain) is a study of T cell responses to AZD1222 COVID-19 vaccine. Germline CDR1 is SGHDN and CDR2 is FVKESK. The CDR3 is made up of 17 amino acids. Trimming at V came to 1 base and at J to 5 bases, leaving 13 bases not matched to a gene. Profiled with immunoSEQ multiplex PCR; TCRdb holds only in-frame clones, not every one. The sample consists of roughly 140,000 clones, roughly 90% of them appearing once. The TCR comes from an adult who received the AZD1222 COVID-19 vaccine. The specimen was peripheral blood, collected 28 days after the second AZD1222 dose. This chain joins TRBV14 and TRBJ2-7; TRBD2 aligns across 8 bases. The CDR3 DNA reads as TGTGCCAGCAGCCAAGGCAGGACTAGCCAGATAGACGACGAGCAGTACTTC. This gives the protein CASSQGRTSQIDDEQYF.